One sample yielded the 29 T cell receptor beta chains listed below, sequenced in a study of Tregs in tolerant kidney transplant recipients (dated by TCRdb to the late 2010s). This sample's time point label indicates: blood sample drawn before combined kidney and bone marrow transplant. Library preparation employed the immunoSEQ multiplex PCR assay. TCRdb's version of the immuneACCESS table is confined to in-frame rearrangements and falls short of the full clone set. An unresolved V gene accounts for under half of the shortfall where checked; the remainder is of unknown origin. The sample's clone listing holds around 48,000 clones. Clones ranked in the top ten supply roughly 0.89% of the sample. The sample consisted of CD4+ T cells from blood, taken before the transplant. Receptors were obtained from a human donor who received a combined kidney and bone marrow transplant.

Note on this clone: The CDR3 goes on 3 residues after the read ends, and that part is filled in from the germline J gene. J is TRBJ2-7 and V is TRBV7-2; unclear D gene. With 5 bases removed from V and 3 bases from J, the gap between germline ends came to 17 bases. The CDR3 is 15 residues long. The germline CDR1 and CDR2 sequences are SGHTA and FQGNSA. CDR3 DNA, as far as it was read: TGTGCCAGCAGCAAATTGGGTTTAGCCCACTACGAG. Protein sequence: CASSKLGLAHYE. The whole CDR3 is CASSKLGLAHYEQYF.

Points on this clone: Read data end 3 residues before the CDR3 end; the end is taken from the germline J gene. The chain couples TRBV4-1 to TRBJ2-3; 12 nucleotides agree with TRBD2. Germline CDR1 reads MGHRA; CDR2 reads YSYEKL. The CDR3 loop spans 15 amino acids. V was pared by 5 bases and J by 5 bases, with 5 bases of the junction left unmatched. Partial CDR3 DNA: TGCGCCAGCAGCACGACTAGCGGGAGACAAGATACG. Translation gives CASSTTSGRQDT. The full CDR3 reads CASSTTSGRQDTQYF.

To note about this clone: The CDR3 end is not reached by the read, which stops 3 residues before it; the germline J gene fills it in. The chain is built from TRBV19 and TRBJ1-5; perhaps TRBD1 as D (5 bases). The V end was cut by 5 bases, the J end by 0 bases, with 8 bases between. Germline CDR1 reads LNHDA; CDR2 reads SQIVND (reference sequence). The CDR3 totals 14 residues. CDR3 loop: CASSARDSNQPQHF. The sequenced CDR3 bases are TGTGCCAGTAGTGCCAGGGATAGCAATCAGCCC.

As for this clone: The sequenced fragment ends 3 residues before the CDR3 boundary, so the rest is inferred from the germline J gene. The rearrangement links TRBV29-1 to TRBJ2-1; 11 bases are shared with TRBD2. V lost 6 bases to trimming and J lost 0 bases; unmatched junction nucleotides: 16. This CDR3 has 19 residues. In germline, CDR1 is SQVTM, CDR2 ANQGSEA. The CDR3 DNA, read in part, is TGCAGCGTGGGGGTGTTCGGGACTAGCGGTGCTAGCTCCTACAATGAG. Its protein product is CSVGVFGTSGASSYNE. The CDR3, in full, reads CSVGVFGTSGASSYNEQFF.

For this clone: The read terminates 3 residues before the CDR3 end, so the remaining end is supplied by the germline J gene. The gene calls are TRBV19 and TRBJ1-2; 8 bases fit TRBD1. Germline CDR1 LNHDA, CDR2 SQIVND (reference sequence). CDR3 length equals 12 residues. Incomplete CDR3 DNA: TGTGCCAGTAGTATAACAGGGGGAGGC. This sequence encodes CASSITGGG. The full CDR3 protein reads CASSITGGGYTF.

Comments on this clone: The CDR3 is cut off 3 residues early in the read; its end comes from the germline J gene. The chain uses TRBV5-1 and TRBJ1-5; no clear D. From germline, CDR1 is SGHRS and CDR2 YFSETQ. CDR3 length: 15 residues. Trimming shortened V by 0 bases and J by 6 bases, and 13 bases separated the two germline ends. CDR3 DNA (partial): TGCGCCAGCAGCTTGGACGGGTCGGTGGGTCAGCCC. Amino acid sequence: CASSLDGSVGQP. Given in full, the CDR3 is CASSLDGSVGQPQHF.

As regards this clone: Read sequence stops 3 residues before the CDR3 end, and the germline J gene provides the missing end. The rearrangement joins TRBV6-1 to TRBJ2-5; tentatively, D is TRBD1 (6 bases). Trimming removed 2 bases at V and 5 bases at J, with 12 bases between. Germline V gene sequence: CDR1 MNHNS, CDR2 SASEGT. The CDR3 runs to 14 residues. The covered CDR3 bases are TGTGCCAGCAGTGAACCAACAGGGTACGAGACC. Its protein product is CASSEPTGYET. The entire CDR3 protein is CASSEPTGYETQYF.

About this clone itself: The observed sequence ends 3 residues before the CDR3 terminus, with the missing tail filled in from the germline J gene. The genes are TRBV7-2 and TRBJ2-5, with 10 bases fitting TRBD2. From germline, CDR1 is SGHTA and CDR2 FQGNSA. The CDR3 runs 15 residues. CDR3 bases read: TGTGCCAGCAGCTTAGCTCAATTAGCGGGGGGCACC. This encodes CASSLAQLAGGT. The CDR3, in full, reads CASSLAQLAGGTQYF.

Of note for this clone: The junction departs from germline at one end; a sequencing error may be responsible. The sequenced fragment ends 3 residues before the CDR3 boundary, so the rest is inferred from the germline J gene. The chain has TRBV4-2 and TRBJ1-5, with D tentatively TRBD1 (6 bases). Germline CDR1 reads LGHNA; CDR2 reads YNFKEQ. This CDR3 spans 17 amino acids. The CDR3 spells CASSQDIAGENNQPQHF. The CDR3 bases that were read are TGCGCCAGCAGCCAAGATATAGCAGGGGAGAACAATCAGCCC.

As concerns this clone: Sequencing ends 3 residues short of the CDR3 end; the germline J gene provides the rest. The chain has TRBV5-1 and TRBJ2-2; 8 nucleotides match TRBD2. The CDR3 is 15 residues long. Germline trimming cut 2 bases from V and 0 bases from J; bases unmatched to any gene: 0. Germline CDR1 SGHRS, CDR2 YFSETQ. The CDR3 protein is CASSFSGANTGELFF. The part of the CDR3 DNA that was read is TGCGCCAGCAGCTTTAGCGGGGCGAACACCGGGGAG.

The CDR3 bases that were read are TGTGCCAGCTCAACCGTACAGGGAGGCTACGAG. It yields the protein CASSTVQGGYE. The full CDR3 protein is CASSTVQGGYEQYF. The gene calls are TRBV18 and TRBJ2-7, with D possibly called TRBD1 or TRBD2 (6 bases each). The DNA ends 3 residues before the CDR3 does, and the rest of the CDR3 is filled in from the germline J gene. Deletions cut 5 bases from V and 3 bases from J, with 14 bases between. Germline CDR1 KGHSH, CDR2 LQKENI. CDR3 length: 14 residues.

In regard to this clone: The CDR3 end falls 3 residues outside the read, so it is completed with the germline J gene. This chain links TRBV29-1 with TRBJ2-6; D perhaps matches TRBD1 (6 bases). Trimming shortened V by 3 bases and J by 1 base, and 7 bases separated the two germline ends. Germline V gives CDR1 SQVTM, CDR2 ANQGSEA. The CDR3 runs to 14 residues. The CDR3 region is CSVEDSSGANVLTF. CDR3 DNA, as far as it was read: TGCAGCGTTGAGGACAGTTCTGGGGCCAACGTC.

As for this clone: A junction end diverges from the germline sequence, so it may reflect a read error. The CDR3 is cut off 3 residues early in the read; its end comes from the germline J gene. This rearrangement joins TRBV19 to TRBJ2-7; 7 nucleotides align to TRBD1. The CDR3 is 13 residues long. The V gene's germline CDR1 is LNHDA and CDR2 SQIVND (reference sequence). CDR3 amino acids: CTSAWDRYYEQYF. Incomplete CDR3 DNA: TGTACCAGTGCTTGGGACAGATATTACGAG.

Concerning this clone: From the germline J gene comes the end of the CDR3, since the read stops 3 residues before it. The chain recombines TRBV7-2 with TRBJ2-2; 9 nucleotides align to TRBD1. The CDR3 is made up of 14 amino acids. Germline V gene sequence: CDR1 SGHTA, CDR2 FQGNSA. V gave up 5 bases and J gave up 7 bases; unmatched junction bases: 5. CDR3 region: CASSAQGAGGELFF. The sequenced CDR3 bases are TGTGCCAGCAGCGCACAGGGGGCTGGCGGGGAG. Together with reference TRBV7-2 and TRBJ2-2, the CDR3 gives the full variable domain: GAGVSQSPSNKVTEKGKDVELRCDPISGHTALYWYRQSLGQGLEFLIYFQGNSAPDKSGLPSDRFSAERTGGSVSTLTIQRTQQEDSAVYLCASSAQGAGGELFFGEGSRLTVL.

A note on this clone: The read stops 3 residues short of the end of the CDR3; the missing end is completed from the germline J gene. This chain uses TRBV3-1 (or the pseudogene TRBV3-2) with TRBJ2-4; 14 bases match TRBD2. The germline V gene encodes CDR1 LGHDT and CDR2 YNNKEL (reference sequence). CDR3 length: 20 residues. The V and J ends lost 0 bases and 0 bases, in that order; junction bases with no gene match: 7. The sequenced part of the CDR3 DNA is TGTGCCAGCAGCCAAGATCGCAAGGGACTAGCGGGGGTAGCCAAAAACATT. It specifies CASSQDRKGLAGVAKNI. The whole CDR3 protein is CASSQDRKGLAGVAKNIQYF.

The CDR3 DNA, read in part, is TGCGCCAGCAGCTTGCTGGGACAGGGGGCCTACGAG. Residues: CASSLLGQGAYE. Given in full, the CDR3 is CASSLLGQGAYEQYF. This chain links TRBV5-1 with TRBJ2-7, with 11 bases fitting TRBD1. The read halts 3 residues ahead of the CDR3 end, with the missing end drawn from the germline J gene. CDR3 size: 15 residues. Germline CDR1 reads SGHRS; CDR2 reads YFSETQ. The V and J ends lost 1 base and 2 bases, in that order; junction bases with no gene match: 2. Variable domain in full (rest from reference TRBV5-1 and TRBJ2-7): KAGVTQTPRYLIKTRGQQVTLSCSPISGHRSVSWYQQTPGQGLQFLFEYFSETQRNKGNFPGRFSGRQFSNSRSEMNVSTLELGDSALYLCASSLLGQGAYEQYFGPGTRLTVT.

About this clone: The read ends 3 residues before the CDR3 terminus; that terminus is restored from the germline J gene. This sequence joins TRBV19 and TRBJ2-7, with a possible D match to TRBD1 (5 bases). The CDR3 consists of 14 residues. With 0 bases removed from V and 3 bases from J, the gap between germline ends came to 9 bases. Germline CDR1 and CDR2: LNHDA and SQIVND (reference sequence). CDR3 loop: CASSIEIGVYEQYF. Partial CDR3 DNA: TGTGCCAGTAGTATAGAGATAGGGGTCTACGAG.

Comments on this clone: The missing CDR3 end, 3 residues past where the read stops, is filled in from the germline J gene. The chain has TRBV7-2 and TRBJ1-1, with a tentative D call TRBD1 (5 bases). Trimming shortened V by 1 base and J by 7 bases, and 13 bases separated the two germline ends. CDR3 length equals 14 residues. Looked up from germline, CDR1 is SGHTA and CDR2 is FQGNSA. CDR3 DNA, as far as it was read: TGTGCCAGCAGCTTAGGACAGCCTTTTGGTGAA. Its translation: CASSLGQPFGE. The CDR3 reads in full as CASSLGQPFGEAFF. Based on the CDR3 plus reference TRBV7-2 and TRBJ1-1, the full variable domain is GAGVSQSPSNKVTEKGKDVELRCDPISGHTALYWYRQSLGQGLEFLIYFQGNSAPDKSGLPSDRFSAERTGGSVSTLTIQRTQQEDSAVYLCASSLGQPFGEAFFGQGTRLTVV.

A remark on this clone: The read ends 3 residues before the CDR3 terminus; that terminus is restored from the germline J gene. The chain combines TRBV2 with TRBJ2-3; no definite D call. V gave up 6 bases and J gave up 3 bases, with 10 bases separating them. The germline V gene encodes CDR1 SNHLY and CDR2 FYNNEI. CDR3 length equals 13 residues. The DNA read from the CDR3 is TGTGCCAGCAGCACGCTCGGTACAGATACG. Protein: CASSTLGTDT. The whole CDR3 is CASSTLGTDTQYF.

On this clone: The CDR3 end is not reached by the read, which stops 3 residues before it; the germline J gene fills it in. The chain joins TRBV5-1 to TRBJ2-5; 7 bases fit TRBD1. The CDR3 extends over 15 amino acids. Germline values: CDR1 SGHRS, CDR2 YFSETQ. With V trimmed by 0 bases and J by 2 bases, 4 bases remained unmatched. The CDR3 reads CASSLATGEQETQYF. CDR3 DNA (partial): TGCGCCAGCAGCTTGGCCACAGGGGAACAAGAGACC.

Regarding this clone: The read ends 3 residues shy of where the CDR3 ends; the end is completed using the germline J gene. The genes are TRBV10-3 and TRBJ1-5; 8 bases map to TRBD1. The CDR3 loop spans 13 amino acids. The V and J ends lost 10 bases and 9 bases, in that order; junction bases with no gene match: 11. Germline V gives CDR1 ENHRY, CDR2 SYGVKD. The chain's CDR3 is CATATGEFWPQHF. CDR3 bases read: TGTGCCACGGCGACAGGGGAATTCTGGCCC.

Comment on this clone: The read falls 3 residues short of the CDR3 end, and the missing part is taken from the germline J gene. This chain links TRBV2 with TRBJ2-1, with D tentatively TRBD2 (6 bases). V was cut by 7 bases and J by 5 bases, with 15 bases left in between. The CDR3 spans 14 residues. The germline V gene has CDR1 SNHLY and CDR2 FYNNEI. The sequenced part of the CDR3 DNA is TGTGCCAGCATAGGGCGGGAAAGGGACAATGAG. This encodes CASIGRERDNE. The whole CDR3 sequence reads CASIGRERDNEQFF.

With respect to this clone: The read falls 3 residues short of the CDR3 end, and the missing part is taken from the germline J gene. The V and J genes are TRBV7-3 and TRBJ2-2, with D unclear. The V gene lost 4 bases and the J gene lost 4 bases, with 10 bases spanning the gap. CDR3 length equals 14 residues. The germline V gene has CDR1 SGHTA and CDR2 FQGTGA. This CDR3 reads CASSSQVSTGELFF. CDR3 DNA, as far as it was read: TGTGCCAGCAGCTCCCAGGTGTCCACCGGGGAG.

Details on this clone: The CDR3 end falls 3 residues outside the read, so it is completed with the germline J gene. This chain uses TRBV18 with TRBJ1-2; 10 nucleotides line up with TRBD1. Germline values: CDR1 KGHSH, CDR2 LQKENI. The CDR3 has 15 amino acids. CDR3 DNA, as far as it was read: TGTGCCAGCTCACCGGAGACAGGGGGCCTTAAGGGC. Protein product: CASSPETGGLKG. The full CDR3 is CASSPETGGLKGYTF.

In the case of this clone: Read data end 3 residues before the CDR3 end; the end is taken from the germline J gene. The chain employs TRBV7-2 and TRBJ2-7; TRBD2 aligns across 7 bases. This CDR3 comprises 13 residues. With V trimmed by 4 bases and J by 3 bases, 3 bases remained unmatched. In germline, CDR1 is SGHTA, CDR2 FQGNSA. The sequenced CDR3 bases are TGTGCCAGCAGCTACGGGACTAACTACGAG. Residues: CASSYGTNYE. In full, the CDR3 is CASSYGTNYEQYF.

As concerns this clone: The read terminates 3 residues ahead of where the CDR3 ends, so the germline J gene completes it. The chain couples TRBV29-1 to TRBJ1-6, with D possibly TRBD1 on 5 matching bases. Per the germline V gene, CDR1 is SQVTM and CDR2 is ANQGSEA. This CDR3 comprises 13 residues. The DNA read from the CDR3 is TGCGCCTCAAGTCGGGGGGATGGATCACCC. This sequence encodes CASSRGDGSP. The entire CDR3 sequence reads CASSRGDGSPLHF.

Concerning this clone itself: Read coverage stops 3 residues before the CDR3 terminus; the germline J gene supplies the remainder. This rearrangement joins TRBV6-2 or TRBV6-3 to TRBJ1-1; D uncertain. The CDR3 runs 13 residues. Germline CDR1 MNHEY, CDR2 SVGEGT. V lost 5 bases to trimming and J lost 1 base, with 8 bases between them. The CDR3 sequence: CASSRTRNTEAFF. The covered CDR3 bases are TGTGCCAGCAGTAGAACAAGGAACACTGAA.

Note on this clone: The CDR3 goes on 3 residues after the read ends, and that part is filled in from the germline J gene. The V and J genes are TRBV19 and TRBJ2-7, with TRBD1 matching 10 bases. V trimming: 5 bases; J trimming: 5 bases; junction bases outside the gene matches: 9. Germline lookup yields CDR1 LNHDA and CDR2 SQIVND (reference sequence). The CDR3 consists of 15 residues. CDR3 bases read: TGTGCCAGTAGTTCAGGGACAGGGGCGGTCCACGAG. Translated, it gives CASSSGTGAVHE. The whole CDR3 protein is CASSSGTGAVHEQYF.

On this clone itself: The read finishes 3 residues shy of the CDR3 end, and the germline J gene is used to complete it. The chain employs TRBV30 and TRBJ2-7; 8 bases line up with TRBD1. V was clipped by 4 bases and J by 4 bases; unmatched bases: 27. The CDR3 runs to 20 residues. In germline, CDR1 is GTSNPN, CDR2 SVGIG (reference sequence). The CDR3 sequence is CAWMGTGPGDRDKSQYEQYF. The CDR3 bases that were read are TGTGCCTGGATGGGGACAGGTCCTGGAGACCGGGACAAAAGCCAGTACGAG.